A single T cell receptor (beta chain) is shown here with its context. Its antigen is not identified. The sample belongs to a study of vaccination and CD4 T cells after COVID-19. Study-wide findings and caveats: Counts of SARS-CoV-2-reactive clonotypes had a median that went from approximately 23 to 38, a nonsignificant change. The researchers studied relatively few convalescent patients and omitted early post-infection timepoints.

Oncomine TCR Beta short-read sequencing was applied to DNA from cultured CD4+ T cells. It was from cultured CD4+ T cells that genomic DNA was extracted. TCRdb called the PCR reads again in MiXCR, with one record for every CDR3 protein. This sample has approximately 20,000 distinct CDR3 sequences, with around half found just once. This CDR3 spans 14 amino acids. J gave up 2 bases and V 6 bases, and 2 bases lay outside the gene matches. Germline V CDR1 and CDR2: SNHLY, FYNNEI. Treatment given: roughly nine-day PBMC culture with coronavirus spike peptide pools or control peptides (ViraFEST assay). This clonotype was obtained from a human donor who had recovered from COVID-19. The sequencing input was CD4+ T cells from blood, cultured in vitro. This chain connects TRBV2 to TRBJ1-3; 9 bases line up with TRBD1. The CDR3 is CASSWDRAGNTIYF. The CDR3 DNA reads TGTGCCAGCAGCTGGGACAGGGCTGGAAACACCATATATTTT.